Shown below are 16 T cell receptor beta chains from a single sample sequenced in a study of post-analysis software for immune sequencing data. Findings of the study overall: TRBV5-6, TRBV5-1 and TRBV20-1 belonged to a set of about five TRBV segments that were more frequent in patients than controls.

The antigens for these receptors are not known. TCR beta cDNA libraries had unique molecular identifiers. TCRdb reprocessed the PCR reads with MiXCR, giving one entry per CDR3 protein. The sample has fewer than 900,000 distinct CDR3 sequences, 35% to 55% seen once. Sequencing was performed on blood. Receptors originate from a girl aged 10 to 17 with multiple sclerosis.

The chain has TRBV12-3 or TRBV12-4 and TRBJ2-5, with D possibly being TRBD2 (6 bases). The CDR3 runs to 13 residues. Trimming removed 6 bases from V and 3 bases from J, with 11 bases in between. CDR3 in DNA: TGTGCCAGCAGGCGGGACGGGGAAGAGACCCAGTACTTC. This codes for CASRRDGEETQYF.

V and J are TRBV10-1 and TRBJ2-5; TRBD2 agrees at 11 bases. The J call may be mistaken, given a closer DNA end match to TRBJ2-7. The CDR3 extends over 15 amino acids. In germline, CDR1 is WNHNN, CDR2 SYGVQD (reference sequence). CDR3 DNA sequence: TGCGCCAGCAGTGGTGCGACTAGCGGGATCAACGAGCAGTACTTC. This gives the protein CASSGATSGINEQYF.

The chain joins TRBV28 to TRBJ2-7, with D tentatively TRBD1 (5 bases). The CDR3 has 16 amino acids. V gave up 1 base and J gave up 0 bases, with 13 bases separating them. Germline CDR1 MDHEN, CDR2 SYDVKM. CDR3 sequence (DNA): TGTGCCAGCAGTTTATTATCGGACACCAGCTCCTACGAGCAGTACTTC. This sequence encodes CASSLLSDTSSYEQYF.

This clonotype appeared a single time. The CDR3 sequence is CASSYRDRPTGELFF. The CDR3 DNA follows: TGTGCCAGCAGTTACCGGGACAGGCCCACCGGGGAGCTGTTTTTT. The V and J genes are TRBV6-5 and TRBJ2-2, with 8 bases aligning to TRBD1. The CDR3 is 15 amino acids. From germline, CDR1 is MNHEY and CDR2 SVGAGI. V was pared by 2 bases and J by 4 bases, with 3 bases of the junction left unmatched.

The chain links TRBV7-2 to TRBJ1-2; possibly TRBD1 for D (5 bases). V lost 5 bases and J 4 bases, leaving 17 bases between the germline ends. CDR3 length: 15 amino acids. CDR1 SGHTA and CDR2 FQGNSA come from the germline V gene. This chain's CDR3 is CASSPGRITTYGYTF. In DNA form, the CDR3 reads TGTGCCAGCAGCCCGGGACGGATTACAACCTATGGCTACACCTTC.

This clonotype was recorded a few times. The V gene is TRBV20-1, the J gene TRBJ2-3, with a weak D call TRBD2 (5 bases). Germline V gene data show CDR1 as DFQATT and CDR2 as SNEGSKA (reference sequence). Trimming removed 6 bases from V and 6 bases from J, with 16 bases in between. There are 13 residues in the CDR3. Here the CDR3 DNA reads TGCAGTGCCTCAGAGGGCGTAGGGGATACGCAGTATTTT. This codes for CSASEGVGDTQYF.

This clonotype has just a few counts. This chain connects TRBV20-1 to TRBJ2-5; TRBD2 is a possible D gene (7 bases). CDR1 and CDR2 from the germline V gene are DFQATT and SNEGSKA (reference sequence). Trimming removed 1 base from V and 4 bases from J, with 19 bases in between. This CDR3 has 16 residues. CDR3 nucleotide sequence: TGCAGTGCTAGAGCCGCGGGGGCCCCGGTTGGAGAGACCCAGTACTTC. Translation gives CSARAAGAPVGETQYF.

This CDR3 reads CASSQEFMGLAGAPEQYF. In nucleotides, the CDR3 is TGTGCCAGCAGCCAAGAATTTATGGGTCTAGCGGGAGCCCCCGAGCAGTACTTC. This chain uses TRBV3-1 with TRBJ2-7; 10 bases fit TRBD2. Germline V CDR1 and CDR2: LGHDT, YNNKEL (reference sequence). V was pared by 0 bases and J by 6 bases, with 14 bases of the junction left unmatched. The CDR3 consists of 18 residues.

In this sample, this clonotype turned up a few times. The chain carries TRBV15 and TRBJ2-5, with D possibly being TRBD1 (6 bases). The V end was cut by 1 base, the J end by 4 bases, with 16 bases between. Germline V gene data show CDR1 as LNHNV and CDR2 as YYDKDF (reference sequence). The CDR3 is made up of 16 amino acids. The CDR3 is CATSRGGGTRGETQYF. CDR3 DNA sequence: TGTGCCACCAGCAGAGGTGGTGGGACAAGGGGAGAGACCCAGTACTTC.

The V and J genes are TRBV20-1 and TRBJ2-7; 11 nucleotides line up with TRBD2. J was trimmed by 1 base and V by 3 bases; bases with no gene match: 14. CDR1 is DFQATT and CDR2 is SNEGSKA in the germline V gene (reference sequence). This CDR3 contains 18 residues. The CDR3 protein is CSASPPLAGATRSYEQYF. CDR3 DNA sequence: TGCAGTGCTAGTCCCCCACTAGCGGGAGCAACTCGATCCTACGAGCAGTACTTC.

V usage is TRBV6-2 or TRBV6-3 and J usage is TRBJ2-4, with D tentatively TRBD1 (6 bases). CDR1 MNHEY and CDR2 SVGEGT come from the germline V gene. The V gene lost 2 bases and the J gene lost 0 bases, with 14 bases spanning the gap. This CDR3 is 17 amino acids long. The CDR3 region is CASSYRRQAGAKNIQYF. CDR3 nucleotides: TGTGCCAGCAGTTACCGGAGACAGGCGGGAGCCAAAAACATTCAGTACTTC.

In its sample, this clonotype was seen many times. The V call is TRBV20-1, the J call TRBJ1-2, with a possible D match to TRBD1 (6 bases). Germline V gene lookup returns CDR1 DFQATT and CDR2 SNEGSKA (reference sequence). The CDR3 runs 13 residues. Trimming took 5 bases from V and 3 from J, leaving 13 bases between them. CDR3 amino acids: CSAPGGGYYGYTF. The CDR3 nucleotides read TGCAGTGCTCCTGGGGGGGGCTACTATGGCTACACCTTC.

This clonotype was seen more than once but under ten times. The V and J genes are TRBV5-1 and TRBJ2-5; possible D gene TRBD2, 6 bases. With 0 bases removed from V and 7 bases from J, the gap between germline ends came to 10 bases. Germline V gene lookup returns CDR1 SGHRS and CDR2 YFSETQ. This CDR3 contains 13 residues. CDR3 bases: TGCGCCAGCAGCTTGGGATCGGAGGGGACCCAGTACTTC. Translated: CASSLGSEGTQYF.

The rearrangement joins TRBV15 to TRBJ2-7; 7 bases map to TRBD1. V was pared by 6 bases and J by 0 bases, with 2 bases of the junction left unmatched. CDR3 length equals 13 residues. Per germline, CDR1 LNHNV and CDR2 YYDKDF (reference sequence). For the CDR3, the DNA is TGTGCCACCAGGGGACAGAACTCCTACGAGCAGTACTTC. Translated: CATRGQNSYEQYF.

The chain has TRBV14 and TRBJ2-5; 8 bases match TRBD2. The germline CDR1 and CDR2 sequences are SGHDN and FVKESK. CDR3 size: 16 residues. Unmatched junction bases numbered 5, after V lost 0 bases and J lost 2 bases. CDR3 in amino acids: CASSQDVTSGQETQYF. The CDR3 bases are TGTGCCAGCAGCCAAGATGTCACTAGCGGACAAGAGACCCAGTACTTC.

This chain joins TRBV10-3 and TRBJ1-4; unclear D gene. The germline gives CDR1 ENHRY, CDR2 SYGVKD. This CDR3 has 15 amino acids. V lost 0 bases to trimming and J lost 3 bases, with 8 bases between them. The CDR3 DNA sequence: TGTGCCATCAGTGAGTCGAGAGGACCTAATGAAAAACTGTTTTTT. Translating gives CAISESRGPNEKLFF.